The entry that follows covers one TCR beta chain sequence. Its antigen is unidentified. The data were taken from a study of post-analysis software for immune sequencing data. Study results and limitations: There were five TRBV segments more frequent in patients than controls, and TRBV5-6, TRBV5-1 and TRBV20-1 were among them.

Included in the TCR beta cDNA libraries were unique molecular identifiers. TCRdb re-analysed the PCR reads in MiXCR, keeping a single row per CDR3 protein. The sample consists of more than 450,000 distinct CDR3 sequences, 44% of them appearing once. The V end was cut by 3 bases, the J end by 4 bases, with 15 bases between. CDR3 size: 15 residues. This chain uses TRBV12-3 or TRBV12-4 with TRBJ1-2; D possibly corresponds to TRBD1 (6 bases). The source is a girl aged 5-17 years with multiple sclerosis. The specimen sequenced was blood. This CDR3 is CASSLSGGSGYGYTF. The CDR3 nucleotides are TGTGCCAGCAGTTTGTCCGGGGGCTCGGGCTATGGCTACACCTTC.